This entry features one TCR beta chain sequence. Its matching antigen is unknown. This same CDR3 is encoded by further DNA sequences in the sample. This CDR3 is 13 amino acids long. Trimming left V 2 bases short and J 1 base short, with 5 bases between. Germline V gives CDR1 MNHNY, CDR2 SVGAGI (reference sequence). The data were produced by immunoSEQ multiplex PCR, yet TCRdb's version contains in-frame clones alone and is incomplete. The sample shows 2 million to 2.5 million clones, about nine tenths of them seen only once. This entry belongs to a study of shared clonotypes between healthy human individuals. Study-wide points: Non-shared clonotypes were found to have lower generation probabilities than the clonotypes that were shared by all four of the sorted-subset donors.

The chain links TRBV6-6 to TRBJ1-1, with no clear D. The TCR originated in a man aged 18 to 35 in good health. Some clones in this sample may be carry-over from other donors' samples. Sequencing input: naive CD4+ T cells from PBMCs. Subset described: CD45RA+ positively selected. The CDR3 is CASSYKGNTEAFF. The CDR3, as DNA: TGTGCCAGCAGTTACAAGGGGAACACTGAAGCTTTCTTT.